These T cell receptor beta chains were read from a single sample in a study of cytomegalovirus exposure and HLA in healthy donors. Clones were read by immunoSEQ multiplex PCR, and TCRdb kept only the in-frame ones, dropping some. The sample has 100,000 to 150,000 clones, roughly 91% seen once. Material: PBMCs. The receptors shown here come from a man aged 30 to 45 in good health and CMV-seronegative. The CDR3 runs from the conserved cysteine through the conserved F or W. The D gene is left open where the match is weak. Only part of the rows carry a size: once, few, many, or a class if the clone is expanded.

clone_size	d_call	j_call	v_call	cdr3_nt	cdr3_aa
.	.	TRBJ1-1	TRBV9	TGTGCCAGCAGCTCAGACATCGGGGGTTCCACTGAAGCTTTCTTT	CASSSDIGGSTEAFF
.	.	TRBJ2-7	TRBV29-1	TGCAGCGTTGCGGCAGGCTACGAGCAGTACTTC	CSVAAGYEQYF
.	.	TRBJ1-2	TRBV15	TGTGCCACCAGCAGAGACCCCGGACGGGGCTATGGCTACACCTTC	CATSRDPGRGYGYTF
once	TRBD2	TRBJ2-2	TRBV7-9	TGTGCCAGCAGCTCGACTAGCGGGGGAAGGGCCGGGGAGCTGTTTTTT	CASSSTSGGRAGELFF
.	.	TRBJ1-2	TRBV7-9	TGTGCCAGCAGCCCAAGACAGGACTATGGCTACACCTTC	CASSPRQDYGYTF
few	.	TRBJ1-2	TRBV2	TGTGCCAGCAGCCCAGGGGGCTACACCTTC	CASSPGGYTF
.	TRBD1	TRBJ1-6	TRBV7-8	TGTGCCAGCAGCTTAAGTCTTAGGGGGCCCCGCACATCACCCCTCCACTTT	CASSLSLRGPRTSPLHF
.	.	TRBJ2-3	TRBV5-1	TGCGCCAGCAGCTTGACAGCCAACACAGATACGCAGTATTTT	CASSLTANTDTQYF
once	TRBD2	TRBJ2-4	TRBV7-2	TGTGCCAGCAGCTCCCCGGGACTAGCGCCCAACAACATTCAGTACTTC	CASSSPGLAPNNIQYF
.	TRBD1	TRBJ1-4	TRBV28	TGTGCCAGCAGTTCATGGGACAGGGCAACTAATGAAAAACTGTTTTTT	CASSSWDRATNEKLFF
many	.	TRBJ1-1	TRBV7-9	TGTGCCAGCAGCGAGGGCGCCGGTGAAGCTTTCTTT	CASSEGAGEAFF
.	TRBD1	TRBJ2-7	TRBV29-1	TGCAGCGTATACCCCGGGACAGGGACCTACGAGCAGTACTTC	CSVYPGTGTYEQYF
.	TRBD1	TRBJ1-6	TRBV6-5	TGTGCCAGCAGTTCCCCGGGACAGACGAATTCACCCCTCCACTTT	CASSSPGQTNSPLHF
.	.	TRBJ1-6	TRBV18	TGTGCCAGCTCACCCACCGACCGTATAGCTAGCTCCTATAATTCACCCCTCCACTTT	CASSPTDRIASSYNSPLHF
.	TRBD1	TRBJ2-3	TRBV5-1	TGCGCCAGCAGCTTGGTTGGGCAGGGGGCAGATACGCAGTATTTT	CASSLVGQGADTQYF
.	.	TRBJ2-3	TRBV13	TGTGCCAGCAGCTTAAGAGGTCCTCCAAAGGCAGATACGCAGTATTTT	CASSLRGPPKADTQYF
.	.	TRBJ1-2	TRBV7-9	TGTGCCAGCAGCCCCCCTTCTGAGGTCCGGGTCGGCTACACCTTC	CASSPPSEVRVGYTF
.	.	TRBJ1-6	TRBV7-9	TGTGCCGGAGGGTGGGGGAATTCACCCCTCCACTTT	CAGGWGNSPLHF
few	TRBD1	TRBJ1-6	TRBV6-5	TGTGCCAGCAGTTACTCGACGGGACAGGGGTCTTCACCCCTCCACTTT	CASSYSTGQGSSPLHF
.	.	TRBJ2-6	TRBV12-2	TGTGCAAGTCGCTTAGCAATTCAAGGACAGGGGTTGGGCTCTGGGGCCAACGTCCTGACTTTC	CASRLAIQGQGLGSGANVLTF